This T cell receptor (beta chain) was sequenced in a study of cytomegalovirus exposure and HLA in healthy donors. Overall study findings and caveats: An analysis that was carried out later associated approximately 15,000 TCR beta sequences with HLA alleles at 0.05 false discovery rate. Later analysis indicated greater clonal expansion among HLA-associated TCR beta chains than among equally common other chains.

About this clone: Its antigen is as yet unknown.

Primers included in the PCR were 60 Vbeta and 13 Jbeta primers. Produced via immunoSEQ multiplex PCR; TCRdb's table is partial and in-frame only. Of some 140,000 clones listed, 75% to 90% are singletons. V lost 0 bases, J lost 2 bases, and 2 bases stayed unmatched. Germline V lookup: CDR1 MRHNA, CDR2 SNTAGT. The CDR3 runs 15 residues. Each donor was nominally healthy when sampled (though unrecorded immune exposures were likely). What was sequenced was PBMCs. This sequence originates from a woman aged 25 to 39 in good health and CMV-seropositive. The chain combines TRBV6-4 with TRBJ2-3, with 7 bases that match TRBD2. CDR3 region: CASSDSSGTTDTQYF. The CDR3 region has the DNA TGTGCCAGCAGTGACTCGAGCGGGACCACAGATACGCAGTATTTT.